One sample yielded the 23 T cell receptor beta chains listed below, sequenced in a study of blood T cells in healthy people across ages. A J-beta primer mix and a sample-barcoded 5' primer were used in a second PCR of about 6 to 12 cycles. Each CDR3 protein is one row after TCRdb ran MiXCR on the 5' RACE reads. Of around 500,000 distinct CDR3 sequences in the sample, 27% were seen once. These same data were also listed under a study on T cells of mothers and their children.

The sample comprised blood. Every receptor here comes from a boy between 2 and 10 years old in good health.

CDR3 sequence: CASSQERGYGYTF. CDR3 in DNA: TGTGCCAGCAGCCAAGAACGGGGCTATGGCTACACCTTC. V is TRBV7-9 and J is TRBJ1-2; D remains ambiguous. The CDR3 spans 13 residues. Trimming shortened V by 5 bases and J by 4 bases, and 11 bases separated the two germline ends. CDR1 and CDR2 from the germline V gene are SEHNR and FQNEAQ (reference sequence).

V usage is TRBV7-9 and J usage is TRBJ1-1, with a tentative D call TRBD1 (6 bases). CDR3 size: 13 residues. Germline assignment: CDR1 SEHNR and CDR2 FQNEAQ (reference sequence). V was shortened by 3 bases and J by 7 bases, with 12 bases between the two germline ends. The CDR3 spells CASSFEGQREAFF. The CDR3 region has the DNA TGTGCCAGCAGCTTTGAGGGACAACGTGAAGCTTTCTTT.

The chain has TRBV5-1 and TRBJ2-7; D may be TRBD1 (8 bases). This CDR3 contains 13 residues. Trimming removed 2 bases at V and 6 bases at J, with 12 bases between. The germline V gene encodes CDR1 SGHRS and CDR2 YFSETQ. The CDR3 bases are TGCGCCAGCAGCTTTACAGGGGGGGGCGAGCAGTACTTC. This sequence encodes CASSFTGGGEQYF.

The CDR3, as DNA: TGTGCCAGCACTCGGGGCAGCTACTACTCTGGAAACACCATATATTTT. This sequence encodes CASTRGSYYSGNTIYF. This chain joins TRBV6-1 and TRBJ1-3; tentatively, D is TRBD1 (5 bases). CDR1 MNHNS and CDR2 SASEGT come from the germline V gene. Trimming cost V 7 bases and J 0 bases, with 16 bases left between them. CDR3 length: 16 residues.

The chain links TRBV7-9 to TRBJ1-1; TRBD1 might be the D (5 bases). This CDR3 has 13 residues. Trimming took 5 bases from V and 10 from J, leaving 17 bases between them. Germline V CDR1 and CDR2: SEHNR, FQNEAQ (reference sequence). The CDR3 here is CASSLVQQARAFF. CDR3 bases: TGTGCCAGCAGCCTAGTACAACAGGCGAGAGCTTTCTTT.

This clonotype has a handful of counts. The chain employs TRBV6-5 and TRBJ2-4, with 7 bases aligning to TRBD1. There are 14 residues in the CDR3. Germline trimming cut 6 bases from V and 8 bases from J; bases unmatched to any gene: 10. The germline gives CDR1 MNHEY, CDR2 SVGAGI. Here the CDR3 reads CASRPPGQRDIQYF. The CDR3 DNA is TGTGCCAGCAGGCCCCCGGGACAGAGGGACATTCAGTACTTC.

V gene TRBV4-3 combines with J gene TRBJ2-7; D is unresolved. The germline V and J ends were trimmed by 1 base and 4 bases, with 14 bases remaining between them. This CDR3 region has 15 residues. Per germline, CDR1 LGHNA and CDR2 YSLEER. In nucleotides, the CDR3 is TGCGCCAGCAGCCAAGGCTACAGCCGACTTTACGAGCAGTACTTC. This gives the protein CASSQGYSRLYEQYF.

With respect to this clonotype: At one of its ends the junction is not consistent with the germline gene, which may arise from a read error. The chain is built from TRBV27 and TRBJ2-6; TRBD1 is a possible D gene (5 bases). The length of the CDR3 is 15 residues. Germline CDR1 MNHEY, CDR2 SMNVEV (reference sequence). CDR3 coding DNA: TGTGCCGGCAGTTTATCAGGGACTGGGGCCAACGTCCTGACTTTC. This gives the protein CAGSLSGTGANVLTF.

The rearrangement links TRBV27 to TRBJ2-1; 8 nucleotides line up with TRBD1. This CDR3 has 16 amino acids. The germline gives CDR1 MNHEY, CDR2 SMNVEV (reference sequence). With V trimmed by 5 bases and J by 5 bases, 11 bases remained unmatched. This CDR3 reads CASSRDRGSYDNEQFF. The CDR3 coding sequence is TGTGCCAGCAGTCGAGACAGGGGTTCTTATGACAATGAGCAGTTCTTC.

This clonotype was counted at least ten times. The chain couples TRBV12-3 or TRBV12-4 to TRBJ2-5; tentatively, D is TRBD1 (7 bases). Trimming removed 4 bases from V and 4 bases from J, with 13 bases in between. The length of the CDR3 is 14 residues. The CDR3 nucleotides are TGTGCCAGCAGTTCAGGGGGAGGAGGAGAGACCCAGTACTTC. This codes for CASSSGGGGETQYF.

Only a few counts were recorded for this clonotype. This rearrangement joins TRBV7-2 to TRBJ2-6; possible D gene TRBD1, 5 bases. Germline V CDR1 and CDR2: SGHTA, FQGNSA. This CDR3 comprises 15 residues. Trimming took off 4 bases at V and 1 base at J, with 8 bases between the two ends. This chain's CDR3 is CASSSRASGANVLTF. CDR3 nucleotides: TGTGCCAGCAGCTCCAGGGCGTCTGGGGCCAACGTCCTGACTTTC. Full variable domain (remainder filled in from reference TRBV7-2 and TRBJ2-6): GAGVSQSPSNKVTEKGKDVELRCDPISGHTALYWYRQSLGQGLEFLIYFQGNSAPDKSGLPSDRFSAERTGGSVSTLTIQRTQQEDSAVYLCASSSRASGANVLTFGAGSRLTVL.

This clonotype was observed a few times. The chain couples TRBV12-3 or TRBV12-4 to TRBJ2-7; 11 bases match TRBD1. The CDR3 runs 14 residues. J gave up 5 bases and V 6 bases, and 6 bases lay outside the gene matches. In DNA form, the CDR3 reads TGTGCCAGCAGGAGGACAGGGGGCTTAGACGAGCAGTACTTC. Residues: CASRRTGGLDEQYF.

The chain uses TRBV7-2 and TRBJ2-5; 8 positions match TRBD2. The J call could be wrong; TRBJ2-7 is a better fit for the DNA end. From germline, CDR1 is SGHTA and CDR2 FQGNSA. This CDR3 comprises 16 residues. CDR3 protein: CASSLAPSGPSYEQYF. The CDR3 DNA is TGTGCCAGCAGCTTAGCGCCTAGCGGGCCCTCCTACGAGCAGTACTTC.

The genes are TRBV7-9 and TRBJ2-5; 10 nucleotides agree with TRBD2. The assigned J gene may be wrong: the sequence end matches TRBJ2-1 better. Germline CDR1 is SEHNR and CDR2 is FQNEAQ (reference sequence). The CDR3 spans 18 residues. The CDR3 protein is CASSFKTGLAEITHEQFF. In nucleotides, the CDR3 is TGTGCCAGCAGCTTCAAAACCGGACTAGCGGAGATAACGCATGAGCAGTTCTTC.

This clonotype was seen a handful of times. Its ends do not fully match the called genes, so a read error is possible. CDR3 in DNA: TGCAGTGTTGGGACTAGCGGGGGGCTTGGGGATGAGCAGTTCTTC. This translates into CSVGTSGGLGDEQFF. The chain uses TRBV29-1 and TRBJ2-5; 15 bases are shared with TRBD2. Judging by the DNA end, TRBJ2-1 fits better; the J call may be wrong. The CDR3 length is 15 residues. Germline CDR1 is SQVTM and CDR2 is ANQGSEA.

This clonotype was counted between two and nine times. A read error may account for a junction end that differs from germline. This sequence joins TRBV20-1 and TRBJ2-1; tentative D call: TRBD2 (7 bases). This CDR3 has 15 amino acids. Germline V lookup: CDR1 DFQATT, CDR2 SNEGSKA (reference sequence). The CDR3 region has the DNA TGCAGTGCTAGGGGGAGGGGGAGCTCCTACAATGAACAGTTCTTC. Amino acid sequence: CSARGRGSSYNEQFF.

This clonotype was counted between two and nine times. The chain is built from TRBV4-3 and TRBJ1-1; 7 bases match TRBD1. CDR1 and CDR2 from the germline V gene are LGHNA and YSLEER. V shed 4 bases, J shed 3 bases, and the junction held 14 bases outside the gene matches. This CDR3 is built from 17 residues. The CDR3 bases are TGCGCCAGCAGCCGCCTAAATACAGGGGAAAGGGACACTGAAGCTTTCTTT. This sequence encodes CASSRLNTGERDTEAFF.

The V call is TRBV15, the J call TRBJ1-6; tentatively, D is TRBD1 (5 bases). Germline-derived CDR1 and CDR2 are LNHNV and YYDKDF (reference sequence). Trimming pared 2 bases from V and 7 bases from J, leaving 12 bases between. This CDR3 has 15 amino acids. CDR3 loop: CATSRRTGLNSPLHF. CDR3 DNA: TGTGCCACCAGCAGACGCACAGGACTGAATTCACCCCTCCACTTT.

V gene TRBV12-5 combines with J gene TRBJ1-5; D is unclear. Germline V gene sequence: CDR1 LGHNT, CDR2 FRNRAP. The CDR3 length is 15 residues. V was pared by 0 bases and J by 6 bases, with 12 bases between. The CDR3, as DNA: TGTGCTAGTGGTTTGGTTGGTCGACCGGGTCAGCCCCAGCATTTT. Translation gives CASGLVGRPGQPQHF. The full variable domain, in which reference TRBV12-5 and TRBJ1-5 provide the parts outside the CDR3, is DARVTQTPRHKVTEMGQEVTMRCQPILGHNTVFWYRQTMMQGLELLAYFRNRAPLDDSGMPKDRFSAEMPDATLATLKIQPSEPRDSAVYFCASGLVGRPGQPQHFGDGTRLSIL.

This clonotype was observed a handful of times. V gene TRBV12-3 or TRBV12-4 combines with J gene TRBJ1-1; D may be TRBD1 (6 bases). The germline V and J ends were trimmed by 11 bases and 1 base, with 11 bases remaining between them. The CDR3 consists of 12 residues. DNA of the CDR3: TGTGCCGCGGGGGCGGGGAACACTGAAGCTTTCTTT. Translating gives CAAGAGNTEAFF.

The chain uses TRBV12-3 or TRBV12-4 and TRBJ2-4; 14 nucleotides align to TRBD2. The CDR3 has 21 residues. The junction had 18 bases not matched to a gene; V was cut back by 6 bases and J by 2 bases. CDR3 in DNA: TGTGCCAGCAGACCACTACCCGGGACTAGCGGGAGTGGAGGATCCAAAAACATTCAGTACTTC. This encodes CASRPLPGTSGSGGSKNIQYF.

This clonotype has a count of ten or more. The V gene is TRBV5-1, the J gene TRBJ2-4, with TRBD2 matching 11 bases. The germline CDR1 and CDR2 sequences are SGHRS and YFSETQ. The CDR3 runs to 18 residues. The J segment lost 0 bases and the V segment lost 0 bases, leaving 5 bases of the junction unmatched. The CDR3 sequence is CASSLGGLAELAKNIQYF. In DNA, the CDR3 is TGCGCCAGCAGCTTGGGGGGACTAGCGGAGCTAGCCAAAAACATTCAGTACTTC.

There are a few counts of this clonotype. This sequence joins TRBV19 and TRBJ1-2; the D is unclear. Looked up from germline, CDR1 is LNHDA and CDR2 is SQIVND (reference sequence). The germline V and J ends were trimmed by 8 bases and 6 bases, with 19 bases remaining between them. The CDR3 has 14 amino acids. The CDR3 spells CASEPVLPYHGYTF. For the CDR3, the DNA is TGTGCCAGTGAACCCGTTCTACCCTACCATGGCTACACCTTC.